This T cell receptor beta chain is from a study of T cell changes during pregnancy in multiple sclerosis. This clone was found a few times. Sequencing used immunoSEQ multiplex PCR; TCRdb keeps in-frame clones, though not all of them. The sample lists under 130,000 clones, 90% to 95% occurring once. The germline V gene encodes CDR1 ENHRY and CDR2 SYGVKD. The CDR3 spans 12 residues. V lost 8 bases and J 7 bases, leaving 11 bases between the germline ends. This sequence was found in a female donor with multiple sclerosis, enrolled in a pregnancy study. This sequence joins TRBV10-3 and TRBJ1-4; possible D gene TRBD1, 6 bases. The sequenced sample was peripheral blood, obtained after pregnancy. CDR3 region: CAIRSDSEKLFF. The CDR3 nucleotides are TGTGCCATCCGGTCGGACAGTGAAAAACTGTTTTTT.